Listed below are T cell receptor beta chains from one sample, sequenced in a study of blood T cell repertoires in COVID-19. Libraries were prepared by immunoSEQ multiplex PCR; TCRdb keeps only in-frame clonotypes and omits some of them. Of about 250,000 clones detected, around 89% appear once; the ten largest clones hold about 0.8%. Sequenced: peripheral blood. The receptors derive from a man aged 25-40 years with acute or convalescent COVID-19. Both conserved end residues are part of each CDR3. D genes are given only for firm matches. Clone size, where shown, is once, few, many, or a class for clones that have expanded.

>-|TRBJ1-5|TRBV27|-
CASSQAGDPYQPQHF
TGTGCCAGCTCCCAGGCGGGGGACCCTTATCAGCCCCAGCATTTT
>-|TRBJ2-3|TRBV6-1|TRBD2
CASSEGGWRGVTDTQYF
TGTGCCAGCAGTGAAGGGGGTTGGCGGGGGGTCACAGATACGCAGTATTTT
>-|TRBJ1-1|TRBV19|TRBD1
CASYTDTRGRWTEAFF
TGTGCCAGTTACACCGATACCAGGGGGCGTTGGACTGAAGCTTTCTTT
>-|TRBJ2-3|TRBV18|TRBD1
CASSPPRGRNTDTQYF
TGTGCCAGCTCACCACCTAGGGGGCGTAACACAGATACGCAGTATTTT
>-|TRBJ1-4|TRBV14|-
CASSQGGMGEKLFF
TGTGCCAGCAGCCAAGGAGGGATGGGTGAAAAACTGTTTTTT
>-|TRBJ2-2|TRBV5-6|TRBD1
CASSVTGQPSTGELFF
TGTGCCAGCAGCGTCACGGGACAGCCTTCCACCGGGGAGCTGTTTTTT
>-|TRBJ2-3|TRBV7-6|-
CASSLEAATFSDTQYF
TGTGCCAGCAGCTTAGAAGCGGCAACATTTTCCGATACGCAGTATTTT
>-|TRBJ1-3|TRBV6-5|TRBD1
CASRPRDRGRNTIYF
TGTGCCAGCAGGCCACGGGACAGGGGACGAAACACCATATATTTT
>-|TRBJ1-2|TRBV6-5|TRBD1
CASSPGQTYGYTF
TGTGCCAGCAGCCCGGGACAGACCTATGGCTACACCTTC
>-|TRBJ1-2|TRBV20-1|-
CKLGGSYGYTF
TGCAAGCTGGGGGGGAGCTATGGCTACACCTTC
>few|TRBJ2-1|TRBV5-6|-
CASIQGRGYDNEQFF
TGTGCCAGCATTCAGGGGAGGGGGTACGACAATGAGCAGTTCTTC
>-|TRBJ2-3|TRBV24-1|-
CATSAGVARDTQYF
TGTGCCACCAGTGCAGGGGTGGCCCGGGATACGCAGTATTTT
>-|TRBJ2-7|TRBV6-5|-
CASRLQGYDYEQYF
TGTGCCAGCAGATTACAGGGTTATGACTACGAGCAGTACTTC
>-|TRBJ2-1|TRBV6-1|TRBD1
CASREGGQGPYNEQFF
TGTGCCAGCAGGGAAGGAGGACAGGGGCCCTACAATGAGCAGTTCTTC
>-|TRBJ2-7|TRBV28|TRBD1
CASRPDRGEQYF
TGTGCCAGCAGACCAGACAGGGGCGAGCAGTACTTC
>-|TRBJ2-5|TRBV18|-
CASSPGLQETQYF
TGTGCCAGCTCACCCGGACTCCAAGAGACCCAGTACTTC
>-|TRBJ2-5|TRBV24-1|-
CATQTVNQETQYF
TGTGCCACCCAAACAGTGAACCAAGAGACCCAGTACTTC
>-|TRBJ1-5|TRBV7-9|-
CASSKGPGYSNQPQHF
TGTGCCAGCAGCAAAGGGCCGGGGTATAGCAATCAGCCCCAGCATTTT
>-|TRBJ1-4|TRBV3-1/TRBV3-2|-
CASSQRLEKLFF
TGTGCCAGCAGCCAACGTCTAGAAAAACTGTTTTTT
>-|TRBJ2-6|TRBV3-1/TRBV3-2|-
CASSQQGTGANVLTF
TGTGCCAGCAGCCAGCAGGGAACCGGGGCCAACGTCCTGACTTTC
>-|TRBJ1-4|TRBV3-1/TRBV3-2|TRBD1
CASSQQGARKLFF
TGTGCCAGCAGCCAACAGGGGGCAAGGAAACTGTTTTTT
>-|TRBJ2-3|TRBV25-1|-
CASSDLGAPDTQYF
TGTGCCAGCAGTGACTTGGGGGCTCCAGATACGCAGTATTTT
>-|TRBJ2-2|TRBV18|TRBD1
CASSPRGGVNTGELFF
TGTGCCAGCTCACCTAGAGGGGGCGTGAACACCGGGGAGCTGTTTTTT
>-|TRBJ1-1|TRBV4-1|TRBD1
CASSQSGQRPEAFF
TGCGCCAGCAGCCAATCGGGACAGCGACCTGAAGCTTTCTTT
>-|TRBJ1-1|TRBV5-1|TRBD1
CASSLELGTGINTEAFF
TGCGCCAGCAGCTTGGAATTAGGGACAGGGATTAACACTGAAGCTTTCTTT
>-|TRBJ2-2|TRBV7-9|-
CASSLRAANTGELFF
TGTGCCAGCAGCCTCAGGGCCGCGAACACCGGGGAGCTGTTTTTT
>-|TRBJ2-1|TRBV9|TRBD2
CASSVDLAGRNEQFF
TGTGCCAGCAGCGTAGATCTAGCGGGAAGGAATGAGCAGTTCTTC
>-|TRBJ1-3|TRBV6-5|-
CASSRPGSGNTIYF
TGTGCCAGCAGTAGACCCGGGTCTGGAAACACCATATATTTT
>-|TRBJ2-7|TRBV5-1|TRBD1
CASSLTMDRVYF
TGCGCCAGCAGCTTGACTATGGACAGGGTTTACTTC
>-|TRBJ2-1|TRBV18|-
CANSLTGSSYNEQFF
TGTGCCAACTCCCTAACAGGGAGCTCCTACAATGAGCAGTTCTTC
>-|TRBJ1-2|TRBV29-1|TRBD1
CSVEVRVRAGGIYGYTF
TGCAGCGTTGAAGTTCGGGTTAGGGCAGGGGGCATCTATGGCTACACCTTC
>-|TRBJ2-1|TRBV18|TRBD2
CASSPIKGGGPNEQFF
TGTGCCAGCTCACCCATAAAAGGCGGGGGACCCAATGAGCAGTTCTTC
>-|TRBJ2-3|TRBV6-7|-
CASSTWTDTQYF
TGTGCCAGCAGTACATGGACAGATACGCAGTATTTT
>-|TRBJ2-2|TRBV5-1|-
CASLPGDSGTGELFF
TGCGCCAGCCTACCGGGGGACAGTGGGACCGGGGAGCTGTTTTTT